These 9 T cell receptor beta chains were sequenced from one sample in a study of early T cells in non-severe SARS-CoV-2 infection (dated by TCRdb to the early 2020s). To prepare the library, 5' RACE was applied. The sequencer was a NextSeq 500. Using fastp at Q25 and MiXCR, TCRdb reprocessed the public reads and kept productive beta chains. Rows with a matching CDR3 protein are joined into one entry that keeps the most common DNA and genes. Counted in this sample were around 84,000 distinct CDR3 sequences; over 9.5% of them appeared once. The ten largest clones capture over 7.5% of the sample. Sequencing was performed on whole blood, taken at baseline. Every receptor here comes from an adult who was a healthcare worker with PCR-confirmed SARS-CoV-2 infection or an uninfected control (not recorded which).

This clonotype was observed many times. The chain has TRBV11-2 and TRBJ2-5; 11 positions agree with TRBD2. The germline V gene has CDR1 SGHAT and CDR2 FQNNGV. CDR3 length equals 15 residues. J gave up 4 bases and V 8 bases, and 9 bases lay outside the gene matches. CDR3 sequence reads: CASASLAGGTETQYF. For the CDR3, the DNA is TGTGCCAGCGCATCCTTAGCGGGAGGGACAGAGACCCAGTACTTC.

This sequence joins TRBV20-1 and TRBJ2-1; 12 bases are shared with TRBD2. The V gene end was trimmed by 0 bases and the J gene end by 4 bases; junction bases not matched to a gene: 4. CDR1 and CDR2 (germline): DFQATT, SNEGSKA (reference sequence). The CDR3 has 16 amino acids. CDR3: CSARDLAGGPYNEQFF. CDR3 coding DNA: TGCAGTGCTAGAGATCTAGCGGGAGGGCCTTACAATGAGCAGTTCTTC.

This clonotype was seen a few times. V usage is TRBV6-5 and J usage is TRBJ2-5, with 10 bases lining up with TRBD2. V shed 2 bases and J 1 base; nucleotides not matched to a gene: 4. The CDR3 extends over 16 amino acids. Germline loops: CDR1 MNHEY, CDR2 SVGAGI. Written as DNA, the CDR3 is TGTGCCAGCAGTTACAGCGGGAGGGCCCGCCAAGAGACCCAGTACTTC. Protein product: CASSYSGRARQETQYF.

This clonotype appeared many times. V gene TRBV20-1 combines with J gene TRBJ2-1, with D perhaps matching TRBD2 (6 bases). V was shortened by 2 bases and J by 3 bases, with 20 bases between the two germline ends. This CDR3 spans 17 amino acids. Germline V gene data show CDR1 as DFQATT and CDR2 as SNEGSKA (reference sequence). The CDR3 bases are TGCAGTGCTAGACTCGCCCGGAAGGGACTGATCTACAATGAGCAGTTCTTC. This codes for CSARLARKGLIYNEQFF.

This clonotype was seen at least ten times. The gene calls are TRBV3-1 and TRBJ2-1; weak D call: TRBD2 (6 bases). The CDR3 sequence is 15 residues long. CDR1 is LGHDT, CDR2 YNNKEL, per germline (reference sequence). The V end was cut by 1 base, the J end by 5 bases, with 12 bases between. The CDR3 sequence is CASSQALLANNEQFF. DNA of the CDR3: TGTGCCAGCAGCCAAGCTCTCCTAGCGAACAATGAGCAGTTCTTC.

This chain connects TRBV30 to TRBJ2-7; D remains unclear. V gave up 2 bases and J gave up 4 bases, with 9 bases separating them. The length of the CDR3 is 12 residues. Germline CDR1 GTSNPN, CDR2 SVGIG (reference sequence). The DNA for the CDR3 is TGTGCCTGGAGTCGGAGTAGATACGAGCAGTACTTC. This gives the protein CAWSRSRYEQYF.

In its sample, this clonotype was seen a few times. The chain employs TRBV12-3 or TRBV12-4 and TRBJ2-1; the match to TRBD1 covers 7 bases. The CDR3 consists of 13 residues. Trimming removed 6 bases from V and 2 bases from J; junction bases left unmatched: 1. CDR3 loop: CASSQGAYNEQFF. The CDR3 coding sequence is TGTGCCAGCAGCCAGGGGGCCTACAATGAGCAGTTCTTC.

This clonotype was seen only a few times. The genes are TRBV3-1 and TRBJ2-1; 7 bases map to TRBD2. Germline CDR1 and CDR2: LGHDT and YNNKEL (reference sequence). With V trimmed by 4 bases and J by 2 bases, 8 bases remained unmatched. This CDR3 has 16 amino acids. In DNA, the CDR3 is TGTGCCAGCAGCCGGCTTCCGGGAGGCACCTACAATGAGCAGTTCTTC. The encoded protein is CASSRLPGGTYNEQFF.

Only a few counts were recorded for this clonotype. The rearrangement joins TRBV11-2 to TRBJ2-7; D unclear. Trimming took 4 bases from V and 1 from J, leaving 8 bases between them. In germline, CDR1 is SGHAT, CDR2 FQNNGV. The CDR3 contains 13 residues. DNA for the CDR3: TGTGCCAGCAGCTCGTCACCATCCTACGAGCAGTACTTC. It translates to CASSSSPSYEQYF.